This T cell receptor (beta chain) comes out of a study of T cells in Graves' hyperthyroidism and ophthalmopathy (dated by TCRdb to about 2019). Study-level background: Peripheral blood was sampled at the time of initial diagnosis, prior to any treatment. A discovery cohort of about a hundred patients, 43 with Graves' ophthalmopathy and about 58 with stable Graves' hyperthyroidism, was used to find distinguishing TCR V-J signatures. An independent validation cohort of around 20 hyperthyroidism patients and some 15 patients who later progressed to ophthalmopathy tested prospective prediction of ophthalmopathy. For training and testing, the 100 or so patients in the discovery cohort were randomly divided in a 7:3 ratio. In several Graves' hyperthyroidism patients, the study also compared T-cell repertoires from thyroid tissue with T-cell repertoires from blood. After blood sampling, hyperthyroidism patients were treated with methimazole at a starting dose of 30 mg daily, and ophthalmopathy patients were treated with high-dose intravenous methylprednisolone. According to the paper, TCR Vbeta CDR3 sequencing was carried out on 120 to 150 peripheral blood samples, which came from about 45 ophthalmopathy, 80 or so hyperthyroidism and about 17 progressor patients.

Findings and caveats that apply to the study as a whole: No statistical method was used to set the sample size in advance, and investigators knew the group allocation. In cross-validation, a model built on a 13 V-J signature told ophthalmopathy apart from stable hyperthyroidism with 87.88% sensitivity and about 81% specificity, and in testing the same model reached 80%/75%. Most expanded thyroid clonotypes (frequency above 0.001) were also detected in blood, suggesting blood repertoires may reflect thyroid immune responses. In validation, the model predicted progression to ophthalmopathy with 55% to 71% sensitivity and approximately 72% specificity, a median of 6.5 months before onset.

Many counts were recorded for this clonotype. Its antigen is not yet known. An end of the junction differs from the germline gene, which may be a read error. According to the germline V gene, CDR1 reads SGHRS and CDR2 reads YFSETQ. The CDR3 measures 16 amino acids from cysteine to phenylalanine. Of the read, only the CDR3 DNA is kept; its 48 bases are in frame from base 1. Ophthalmopathy patients had moderately to severely active disease, with a Clinical Activity Score of 3 or more, a NOSPECS grade of 4 or more, and a disease duration of less than 3 months. Exclusion was applied to patients with uncontrolled infections, other autoimmune diseases, pregnancy or lactation. Diagnoses relied on clinical symptoms, serum thyroxine and TRAb, thyroid ultrasound and orbital computed tomography. PBMCs were isolated from roughly 10 ml of fresh peripheral blood by Ficoll-Paque density gradient centrifugation. Total RNA was extracted using Trizol reagent, and RNA quality was assessed on an Agilent 2100 Bioanalyzer.

Amplification of TCR beta CDR3 regions was carried out from RNA transcripts. For the first round of RT-PCR on the TCR CDR3, the HTBI primer set was used together with the Qiagen OneStep RT-PCR kit. Libraries were constructed in a second round of multiplex PCR, after which size selection and purification were performed. Libraries were sequenced paired-end with 100 bp reads on an Illumina HiSeq2000. The authors' analysis ran thus. Raw data were processed with SOAPnuke, discarding reads with adapters, uncalled bases, mean Phred below 15, or no exact constant-primer or identifier match. High-quality paired reads were merged using COPE v1.2.5, and each unique nucleotide sequence was defined as a clonotype. Clonotypes were aligned to IMGT TRBV, TRBD and TRBJ reference segments using MiTCR v1.1. The analysis was restricted to V-J combinations with a frequency above 0.0001, which together covered just over 99% of the repertoires. The TCS score was defined as the ratio of F50 (clonal expansion) to E x V (chaos), calculated using BLOSUM62-based TCRdist between CDR3 peptides within each V-J. Welch's t-statistics and random forest reduced fewer than 550 V-J features to about 12, which were used in a naive Bayes classifier (R e1071). TCRdb redid the processing of the public reads, applying fastp at Q25 and MiXCR, and retained in-frame beta chains. Every entry covers one CDR3 protein and lists the most common genes and DNA from its rows. The V and J calls shown here were made by TCRdb, not taken from the authors' results. The sample records hundreds of thousands of distinct CDR3 sequences, about 20% of which are singletons. The ten largest clones represent roughly 50% of the sample.

The TCR was taken from a man aged 40-49 years with Graves' ophthalmopathy. The sample comprised blood. The receptor chain draws on TRBV5-1 and TRBJ2-1, with TRBD2 identical over 7 junction bases. The CDR3 is CASSLAGGSSYNEQFF. The nucleotide sequence is TGTGCCAGCAGCTTAGCGGGCGGGAGCTCCTACAATGAGCAGTTCTTC.